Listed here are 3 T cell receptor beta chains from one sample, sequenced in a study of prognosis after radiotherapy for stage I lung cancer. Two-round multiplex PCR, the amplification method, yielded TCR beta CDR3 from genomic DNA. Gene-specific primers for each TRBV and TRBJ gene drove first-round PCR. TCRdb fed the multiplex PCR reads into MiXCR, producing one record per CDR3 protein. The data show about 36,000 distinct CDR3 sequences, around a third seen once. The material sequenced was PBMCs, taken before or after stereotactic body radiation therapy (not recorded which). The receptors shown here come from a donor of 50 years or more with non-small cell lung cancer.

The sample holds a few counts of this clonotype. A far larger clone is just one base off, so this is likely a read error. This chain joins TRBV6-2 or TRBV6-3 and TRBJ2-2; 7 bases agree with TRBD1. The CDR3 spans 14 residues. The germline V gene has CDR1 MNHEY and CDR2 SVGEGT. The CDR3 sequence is CASSPDRATGDLFF. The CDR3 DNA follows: TGTGCCAGCAGTCCAGACAGGGCTACCGGGGATCTGTTTTTT.

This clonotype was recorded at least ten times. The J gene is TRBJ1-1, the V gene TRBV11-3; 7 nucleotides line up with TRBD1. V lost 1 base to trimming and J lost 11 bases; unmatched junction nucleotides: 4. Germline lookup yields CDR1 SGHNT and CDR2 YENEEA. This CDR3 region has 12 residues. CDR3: CASSLGTGAAFF. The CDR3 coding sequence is TGTGCCAGCAGCTTAGGGACAGGTGCGGCTTTCTTT.

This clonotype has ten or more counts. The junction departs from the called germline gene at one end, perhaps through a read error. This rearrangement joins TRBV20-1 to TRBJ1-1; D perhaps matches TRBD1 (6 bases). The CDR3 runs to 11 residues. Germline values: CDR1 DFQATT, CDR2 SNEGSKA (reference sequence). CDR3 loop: CSARGQRKAFF. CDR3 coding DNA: TGCAGTGCAAGAGGACAGAGAAAAGCTTTCTTT.